The rows below give T cell receptor beta chains drawn from one sample of a study of T cells expressing NK-cell markers. Following a re-call of the 5' RACE reads, TCRdb has one entry per CDR3 protein and lacks DNA. The sample data list 350,000 to 500,000 distinct CDR3 sequences. The specimen was blood T cells: a sorted CD56 or NKG2C T cell subset, CD4+ or CD8+ T cells, or bulk PBMC T cells (not recorded which). These receptors were collected from a woman between 18 and 75 years old in good health. CDR3s include the opening cysteine and the closing phenylalanine or tryptophan. The order of the fields is V gene, J gene, CDR3 protein.

v_call: TRBV14; j_call: TRBJ2-4; cdr3_aa: CASSPDTRSIQYF
v_call: TRBV12-3/TRBV12-4; j_call: TRBJ1-1; cdr3_aa: CASTIDRVDTEAFF
v_call: TRBV7-8; j_call: TRBJ1-4; cdr3_aa: CASSLAGGGNEKLFF
v_call: TRBV29-1; j_call: TRBJ2-3; cdr3_aa: CSVERDVTQDTQYF
v_call: TRBV6-2/TRBV6-3; j_call: TRBJ2-3; cdr3_aa: CASSYLAGEEDTQYF
v_call: TRBV6-1; j_call: TRBJ1-5; cdr3_aa: CAISRAGGSQPQHF
v_call: TRBV7-2; j_call: TRBJ1-1; cdr3_aa: CASSLMGSASTEAFF
v_call: TRBV7-9; j_call: TRBJ1-1; cdr3_aa: CASSLAAVTEAFF
v_call: TRBV20-1; j_call: TRBJ2-1; cdr3_aa: CSAGGGPSYNEQFF
v_call: TRBV10-3; j_call: TRBJ2-7; cdr3_aa: CATTGLPSYEQYF
v_call: TRBV9; j_call: TRBJ2-7; cdr3_aa: CASSPAGLSYEQYF
v_call: TRBV20-1; j_call: TRBJ1-1; cdr3_aa: CSATRTGGAEAFF
v_call: TRBV3-1; j_call: TRBJ2-5; cdr3_aa: CASSQLTQTTTRSQYF
v_call: TRBV15; j_call: TRBJ1-1; cdr3_aa: CATLGGSNTEAFF
v_call: TRBV29-1; j_call: TRBJ2-3; cdr3_aa: CSVTLGTEAQYF
v_call: TRBV20-1; j_call: TRBJ2-7; cdr3_aa: CSALPGLTYEQYF
v_call: TRBV11-2; j_call: TRBJ2-2; cdr3_aa: CASSPLSGPGELFF
v_call: TRBV6-1; j_call: TRBJ1-1; cdr3_aa: CASSGLANTEAFF
v_call: TRBV18; j_call: TRBJ2-2; cdr3_aa: CASSQKETGELFF
v_call: TRBV24-1; j_call: TRBJ2-3; cdr3_aa: CATSDLPRTRNGTDTQYF
v_call: TRBV6-5; j_call: TRBJ2-2; cdr3_aa: CASSYSLGQGYTGELFF
v_call: TRBV4-3; j_call: TRBJ1-1; cdr3_aa: CASSRTNRGTTEAFF
v_call: TRBV12-3/TRBV12-4; j_call: TRBJ1-1; cdr3_aa: CASSLTLRVGAFF
v_call: TRBV25-1; j_call: TRBJ1-6; cdr3_aa: CASSSGTENSPLHF
v_call: TRBV5-1; j_call: TRBJ2-1; cdr3_aa: CASFLLGNNNEQFF
v_call: TRBV6-4; j_call: TRBJ1-1; cdr3_aa: CASSDGGTEAFF
v_call: TRBV12-5; j_call: TRBJ1-5; cdr3_aa: CASGSQTPNQPQHF